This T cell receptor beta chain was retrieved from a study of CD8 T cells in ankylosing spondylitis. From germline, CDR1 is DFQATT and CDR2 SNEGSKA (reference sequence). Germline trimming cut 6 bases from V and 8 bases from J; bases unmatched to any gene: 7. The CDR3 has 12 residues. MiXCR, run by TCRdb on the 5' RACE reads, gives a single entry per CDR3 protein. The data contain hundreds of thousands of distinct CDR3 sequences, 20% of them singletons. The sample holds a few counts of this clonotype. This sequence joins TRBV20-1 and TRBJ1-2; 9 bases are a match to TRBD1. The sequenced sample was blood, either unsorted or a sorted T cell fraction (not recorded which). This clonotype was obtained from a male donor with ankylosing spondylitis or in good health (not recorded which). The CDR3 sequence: CSALQGALGYTF. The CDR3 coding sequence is TGCAGTGCGTTACAGGGGGCGTTGGGCTACACCTTC.